The clone carrying this T cell receptor (beta chain) occurred many times. Its specificity is not known. This entry comes from a study of post-analysis software for immune sequencing data. Study outcomes and limitations: Controls significantly exceeded multiple sclerosis patients in normalized Chao1 diversity. Roughly 5 TRBV segments (TRBV5-6, TRBV5-1 and TRBV20-1 among them) occurred more frequently in patients than in controls. Samples prepared in the same batch strongly co-clustered by F measure.

Germline assignment: CDR1 GTSNPN and CDR2 SVGIG (reference sequence). The ends were cut back, 0 bases at V and 0 bases at J, with 6 bases in the middle. The CDR3 has 15 residues. The authors incorporated unique molecular identifiers into the TCR beta cDNA libraries. Starting from roughly 1 to 10 million T cells, the study yielded about half a million cDNA molecules. Using its own MiXCR run on the PCR reads, TCRdb lists one record per CDR3 protein. This table has roughly 620,000 distinct CDR3 sequences, 44% appearing once. Specimen: blood. This receptor was obtained from a girl aged 10-17 years with multiple sclerosis. The chain has TRBV30 and TRBJ2-6; TRBD1 is a possible D gene (6 bases). CDR3 nucleotides: TGTGCCTGGAGTGTAGGGGGCTCTGGGGCCAACGTCCTGACTTTC. It is translated as CAWSVGGSGANVLTF.